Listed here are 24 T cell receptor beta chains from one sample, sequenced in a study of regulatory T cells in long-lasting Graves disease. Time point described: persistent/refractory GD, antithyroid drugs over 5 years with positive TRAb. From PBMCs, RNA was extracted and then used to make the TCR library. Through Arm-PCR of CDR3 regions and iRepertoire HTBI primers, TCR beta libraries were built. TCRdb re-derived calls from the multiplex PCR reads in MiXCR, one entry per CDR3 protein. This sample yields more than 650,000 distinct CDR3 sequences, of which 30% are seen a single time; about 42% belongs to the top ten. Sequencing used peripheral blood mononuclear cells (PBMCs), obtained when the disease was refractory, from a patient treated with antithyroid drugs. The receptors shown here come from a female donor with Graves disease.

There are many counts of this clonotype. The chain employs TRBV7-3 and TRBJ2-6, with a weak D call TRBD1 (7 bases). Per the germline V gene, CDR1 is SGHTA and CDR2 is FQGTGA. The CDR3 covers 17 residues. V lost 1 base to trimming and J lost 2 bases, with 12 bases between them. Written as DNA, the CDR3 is TGTGCCAGCAGCTTAAACAGGGGAGGAGCTGGGGCCAACGTCCTGACTTTC. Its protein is CASSLNRGGAGANVLTF. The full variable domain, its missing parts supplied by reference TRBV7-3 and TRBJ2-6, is GAGVSQTPSNKVTEKGKYVELRCDPISGHTALYWYRQSLGQGPEFLIYFQGTGAADDSGLPNDRFFAVRPEGSVSTLKIQRTERGDSAVYLCASSLNRGGAGANVLTFGAGSRLTVL.

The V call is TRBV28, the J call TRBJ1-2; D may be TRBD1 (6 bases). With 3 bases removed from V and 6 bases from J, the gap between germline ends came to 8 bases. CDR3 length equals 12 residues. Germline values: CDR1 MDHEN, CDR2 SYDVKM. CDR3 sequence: CASSLGANGYTF. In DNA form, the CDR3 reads TGTGCCAGCAGTTTGGGGGCGAATGGCTACACCTTC.

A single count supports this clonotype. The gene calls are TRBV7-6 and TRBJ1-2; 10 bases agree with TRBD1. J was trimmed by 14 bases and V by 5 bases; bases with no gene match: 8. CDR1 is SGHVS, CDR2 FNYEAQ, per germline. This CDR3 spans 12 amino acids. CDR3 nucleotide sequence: TGTGCCAGCAGCCCGCAGATGGGACAGGGGACCTTC. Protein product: CASSPQMGQGTF. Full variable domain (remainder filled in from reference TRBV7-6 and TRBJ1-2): GAGVSQSPRYKVTKRGQDVALRCDPISGHVSLYWYRQALGQGPEFLTYFNYEAQQDKSGLPNDRFSAERPEGSISTLTIQRTEQRDSAMYRCASSPQMGQGTFGSGTRLTVV.

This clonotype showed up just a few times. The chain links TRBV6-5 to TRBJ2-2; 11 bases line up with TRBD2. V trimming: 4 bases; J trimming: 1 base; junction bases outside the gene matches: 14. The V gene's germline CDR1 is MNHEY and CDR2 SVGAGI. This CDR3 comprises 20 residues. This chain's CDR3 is CASSSPGLAEILKNTGELFF. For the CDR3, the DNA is TGTGCCAGCAGTTCTCCGGGACTAGCGGAAATATTGAAGAACACCGGGGAGCTGTTTTTT.

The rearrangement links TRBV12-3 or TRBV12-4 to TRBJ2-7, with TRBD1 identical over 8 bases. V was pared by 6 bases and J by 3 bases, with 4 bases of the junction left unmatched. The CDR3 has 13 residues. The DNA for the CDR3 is TGTGCCAGCAGACGACAGGGGAACTACGAGCAGTACTTC. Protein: CASRRQGNYEQYF.

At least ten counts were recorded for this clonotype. CDR3 coding DNA: TGTGCCAGCAGTGATTGGCAGGCGGACTATGGCTACACCTTC. This sequence encodes CASSDWQADYGYTF. The chain couples TRBV2 to TRBJ1-2; the D is unclear. Trimming removed 3 bases from V and 3 bases from J, with 11 bases in between. In germline, CDR1 is SNHLY, CDR2 FYNNEI. This CDR3 is 14 amino acids long.

The CDR3, as DNA: TGCAGCGTTGGACTTACTTGGACAGGGGGCCGTCGGGTTCAAAAACTGTTTTTT. Its protein product is CSVGLTWTGGRRVQKLFF. The chain recombines TRBV29-1 with TRBJ1-4, with TRBD1 matching over 11 bases. Germline V gene sequence: CDR1 SQVTM, CDR2 ANQGSEA. CDR3 length equals 18 residues. V dropped 4 bases and J dropped 9; count of bases not matched to a gene: 19.

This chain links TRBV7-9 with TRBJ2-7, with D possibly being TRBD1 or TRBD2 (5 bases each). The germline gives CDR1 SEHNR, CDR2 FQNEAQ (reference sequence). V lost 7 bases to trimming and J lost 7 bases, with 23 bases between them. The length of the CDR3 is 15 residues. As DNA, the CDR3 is TGTGCCAGCACCCTACGGGACGCACGAAAGGGGGAGCAGTACTTC. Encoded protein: CASTLRDARKGEQYF.

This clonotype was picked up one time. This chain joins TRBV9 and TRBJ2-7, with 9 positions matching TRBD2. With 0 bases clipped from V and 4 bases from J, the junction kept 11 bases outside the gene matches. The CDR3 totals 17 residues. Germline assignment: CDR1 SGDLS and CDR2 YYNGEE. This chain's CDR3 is CASSVATAAGGPYEQYF. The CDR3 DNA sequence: TGTGCCAGCAGCGTAGCTACGGCGGCGGGAGGGCCTTACGAGCAGTACTTC. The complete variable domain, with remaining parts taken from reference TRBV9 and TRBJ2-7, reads DSGVTQTPKHLITATGQRVTLRCSPRSGDLSVYWYQQSLDQGLQFLIQYYNGEERAKGNILERFSAQQFPDLHSELNLSSLELGDSALYFCASSVATAAGGPYEQYFGPGTRLTVT.

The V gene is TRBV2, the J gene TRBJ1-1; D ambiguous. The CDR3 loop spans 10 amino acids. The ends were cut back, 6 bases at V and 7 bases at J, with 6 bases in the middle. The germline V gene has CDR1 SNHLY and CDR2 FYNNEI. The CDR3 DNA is TGTGCCAGCAGGGGCCTTGAAGCTTTCTTT. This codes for CASRGLEAFF.

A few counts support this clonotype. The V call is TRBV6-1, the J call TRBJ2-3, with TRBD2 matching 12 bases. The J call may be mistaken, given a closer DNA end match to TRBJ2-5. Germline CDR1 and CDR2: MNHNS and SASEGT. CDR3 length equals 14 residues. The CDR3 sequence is CAGGASGRGETQYF. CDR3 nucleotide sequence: TGTGCCGGGGGGGCTAGCGGGAGGGGAGAGACCCAGTACTTC.

For the CDR3, the DNA is TGTGCCAGCAGCAGGGGGCTCGTCTATGGCTACACCTTC. As protein: CASSRGLVYGYTF. V gene TRBV27 combines with J gene TRBJ1-2; 8 bases line up with TRBD1. With V trimmed by 6 bases and J by 4 bases, 4 bases remained unmatched. The V gene's germline CDR1 is MNHEY and CDR2 SMNVEV (reference sequence). The CDR3 contains 13 residues.

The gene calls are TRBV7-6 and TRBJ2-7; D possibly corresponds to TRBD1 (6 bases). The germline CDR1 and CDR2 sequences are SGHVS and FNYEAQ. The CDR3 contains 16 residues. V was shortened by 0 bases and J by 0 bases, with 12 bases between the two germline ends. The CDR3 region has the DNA TGTGCCAGCAGCTTAGCAGGGGCCAGGGGCTCCTACGAGCAGTACTTC. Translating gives CASSLAGARGSYEQYF.

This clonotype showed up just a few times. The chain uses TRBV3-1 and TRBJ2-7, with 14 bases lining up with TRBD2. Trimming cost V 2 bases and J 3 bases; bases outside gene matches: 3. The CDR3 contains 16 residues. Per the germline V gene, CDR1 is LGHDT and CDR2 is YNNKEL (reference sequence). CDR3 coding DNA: TGTGCCAGCAGCCAACCGGGACTAGCGGGGGTCTACGAGCAGTACTTC. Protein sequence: CASSQPGLAGVYEQYF.

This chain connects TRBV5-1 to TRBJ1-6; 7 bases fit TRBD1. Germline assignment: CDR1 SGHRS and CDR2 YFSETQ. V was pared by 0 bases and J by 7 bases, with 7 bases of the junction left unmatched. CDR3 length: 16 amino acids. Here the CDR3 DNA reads TGCGCCAGCAGCTTGGGACAGGGAGGTTGGAATTCACCCCTCCACTTT. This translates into CASSLGQGGWNSPLHF.

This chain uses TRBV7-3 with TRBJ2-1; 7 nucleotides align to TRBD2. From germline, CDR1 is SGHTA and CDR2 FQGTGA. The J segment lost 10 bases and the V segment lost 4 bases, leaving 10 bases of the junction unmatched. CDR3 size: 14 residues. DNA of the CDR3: TGTGCCAGCAGCTCTGCAGGGACCGGGGGGGAGCAGTTCTTC. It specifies CASSSAGTGGEQFF.

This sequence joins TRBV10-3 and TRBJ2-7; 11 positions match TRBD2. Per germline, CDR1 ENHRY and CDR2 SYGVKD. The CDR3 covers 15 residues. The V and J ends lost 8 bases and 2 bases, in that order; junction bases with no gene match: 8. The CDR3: CAISAGTSGTYEQYF. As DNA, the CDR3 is TGTGCCATCTCTGCCGGGACTAGCGGTACCTACGAGCAGTACTTC.

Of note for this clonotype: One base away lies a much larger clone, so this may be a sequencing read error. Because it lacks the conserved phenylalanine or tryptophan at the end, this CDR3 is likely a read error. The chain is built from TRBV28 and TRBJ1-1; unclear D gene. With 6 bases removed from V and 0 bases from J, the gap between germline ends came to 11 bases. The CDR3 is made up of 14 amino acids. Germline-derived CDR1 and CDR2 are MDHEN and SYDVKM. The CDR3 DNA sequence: TGTGCCAGCAGCCCACCGGGTCTGAACACTGAAGCTTTCTCT. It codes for CASSPPGLNTEAFS.

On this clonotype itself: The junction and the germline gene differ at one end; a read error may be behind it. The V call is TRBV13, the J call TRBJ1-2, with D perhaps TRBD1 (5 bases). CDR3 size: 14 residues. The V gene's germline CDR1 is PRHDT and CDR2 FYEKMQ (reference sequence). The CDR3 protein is CASSVGETFYGYTF. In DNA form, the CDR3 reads TGTGCCAGCAGCGTAGGGGAGACTTTCTATGGCTACACCTTC.

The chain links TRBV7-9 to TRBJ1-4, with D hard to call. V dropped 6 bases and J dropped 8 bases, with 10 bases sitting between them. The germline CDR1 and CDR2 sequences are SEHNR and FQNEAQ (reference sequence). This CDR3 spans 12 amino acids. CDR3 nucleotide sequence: TGTGCCAGCAGAGAGGAAGACGAAAAACTGTTTTTT. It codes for CASREEDEKLFF.

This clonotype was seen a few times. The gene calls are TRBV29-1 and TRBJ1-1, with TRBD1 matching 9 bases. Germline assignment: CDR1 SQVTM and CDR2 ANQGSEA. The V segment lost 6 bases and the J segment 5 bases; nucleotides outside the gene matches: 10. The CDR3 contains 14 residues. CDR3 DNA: TGCAGCGTGCAAACAGGGGGCGGGGAGACTGAAGCTTTCTTT. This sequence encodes CSVQTGGGETEAFF.

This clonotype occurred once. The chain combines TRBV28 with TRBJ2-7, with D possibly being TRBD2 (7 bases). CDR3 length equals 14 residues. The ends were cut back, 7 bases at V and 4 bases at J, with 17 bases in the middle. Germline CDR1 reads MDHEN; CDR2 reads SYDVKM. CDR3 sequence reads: CASTFGGGWYEQYF. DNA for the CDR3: TGTGCCAGCACCTTTGGGGGGGGCTGGTACGAGCAGTACTTC. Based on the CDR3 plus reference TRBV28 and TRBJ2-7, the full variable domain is DVKVTQSSRYLVKRTGEKVFLECVQDMDHENMFWYRQDPGLGLRLIYFSYDVKMKEKGDIPEGYSVSREKKERFSLILESASTNQTSMYLCASTFGGGWYEQYFGPGTRLTVT.

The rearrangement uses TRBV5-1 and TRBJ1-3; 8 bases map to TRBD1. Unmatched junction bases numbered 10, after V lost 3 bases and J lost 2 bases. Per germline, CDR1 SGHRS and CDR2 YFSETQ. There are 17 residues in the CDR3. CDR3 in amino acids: CASSSGRTGQTGNTIYF. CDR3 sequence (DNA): TGCGCCAGCAGCTCAGGGCGGACAGGGCAAACTGGAAACACCATATATTTT.

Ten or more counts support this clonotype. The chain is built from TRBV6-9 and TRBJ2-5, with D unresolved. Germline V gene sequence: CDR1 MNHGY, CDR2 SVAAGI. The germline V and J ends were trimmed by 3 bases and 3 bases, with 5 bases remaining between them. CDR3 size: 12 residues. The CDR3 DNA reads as TGTGCCAGCAGTTACGGTAAAGAGACCCAGTACTTC. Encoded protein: CASSYGKETQYF.